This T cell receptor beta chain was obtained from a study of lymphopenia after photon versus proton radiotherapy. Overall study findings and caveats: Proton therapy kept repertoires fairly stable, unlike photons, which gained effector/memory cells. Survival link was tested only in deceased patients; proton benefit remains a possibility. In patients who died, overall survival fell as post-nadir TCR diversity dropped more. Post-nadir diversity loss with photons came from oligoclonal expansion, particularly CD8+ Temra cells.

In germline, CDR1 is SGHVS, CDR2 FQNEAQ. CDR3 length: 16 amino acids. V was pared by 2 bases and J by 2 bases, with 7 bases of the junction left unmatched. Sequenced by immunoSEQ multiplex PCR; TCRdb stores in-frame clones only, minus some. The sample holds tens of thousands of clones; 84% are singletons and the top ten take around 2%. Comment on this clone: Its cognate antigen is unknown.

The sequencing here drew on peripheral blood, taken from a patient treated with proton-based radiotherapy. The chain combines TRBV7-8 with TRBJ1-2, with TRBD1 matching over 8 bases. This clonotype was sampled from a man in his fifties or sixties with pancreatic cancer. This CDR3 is CASSLRTGSENYGYTF. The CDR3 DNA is TGTGCCAGCAGCTTAAGGACAGGGAGCGAGAACTATGGCTACACCTTC.